These 14 T cell receptor beta chains were all obtained from the same sample, sequenced in a study of shared clonotypes between healthy human individuals (dated by TCRdb to between 2020 and 2021). The library came from the immunoSEQ multiplex PCR assay. Imported from immuneACCESS, the table was reduced by TCRdb to in-frame sequences with V and J called. These copies leave out some clones; in studies compared against another copy, an unresolved V gene accounts for under half, and the cause of the remainder is not known. The sample table lists roughly 1.5 million clones, under 99% of them with a count of one. The ten largest clones add up to 0.4% to 0.45% of the sample. Input material: naive CD4+ T cells sorted from blood. The cell subset or site tag for this specimen amounts to: CD45RA+ positively selected. Receptors were obtained from a man younger than 45 in good health.

This chain links TRBV11-3 with TRBJ2-2; D unresolved. The germline gives CDR1 SGHNT, CDR2 YENEEA. This CDR3 is 14 amino acids long. Trimming stripped 5 bases from V and 1 base from J, with 8 bases between. This CDR3 is CASSTRRNTGELFF. The DNA of the CDR3 is TGTGCCAGCAGCACCAGGAGGAACACCGGGGAGCTGTTTTTT.

This chain connects TRBV10-1 to TRBJ1-1, with 8 bases aligning to TRBD1. This CDR3 has 13 residues. Losses at the gene ends were 6 bases for V and 4 bases for J; bases not matched to a gene: 4. Germline assignment: CDR1 WNHNN and CDR2 SYGVQD (reference sequence). CDR3: CASRGQDRTEAFF. The CDR3 region has the DNA TGCGCCAGCAGGGGACAGGATCGCACTGAAGCTTTCTTT.

The chain joins TRBV9 to TRBJ2-1, with D maybe TRBD1 (5 bases). Germline CDR1 and CDR2: SGDLS and YYNGEE. The CDR3 is 16 residues long. The V end was cut by 0 bases, the J end by 0 bases, with 10 bases between. The CDR3 loop reads CASSVDGRVSYNEQFF. The CDR3 bases are TGTGCCAGCAGCGTAGATGGCAGGGTCTCCTACAATGAGCAGTTCTTC.

This rearrangement joins TRBV18 to TRBJ2-2; TRBD2 is a possible D gene (5 bases). Germline assignment: CDR1 KGHSH and CDR2 LQKENI. The CDR3 contains 17 residues. Between the trimmed V and J ends, which lost 1 base and 3 bases, there was a span of 15 bases. CDR3 nucleotides: TGTGCCAGCTCACCACTCCCCACGCGCGGGCACACCGGGGAGCTGTTTTTT. It yields the protein CASSPLPTRGHTGELFF.

The chain recombines TRBV7-9 with TRBJ2-1; D is unresolved. Trimming took 5 bases from V and 9 from J, leaving 23 bases between them. In germline, CDR1 is SEHNR, CDR2 FQNEAQ (reference sequence). The CDR3 totals 16 residues. The CDR3 protein is CASSLLSEPLGREQFF. CDR3 coding DNA: TGTGCCAGCAGCCTGTTGTCAGAACCCCTGGGTCGTGAGCAGTTCTTC.

The chain couples TRBV5-1 to TRBJ2-3; no definite D call. This CDR3 has 12 residues. CDR1 and CDR2 (germline): SGHRS, YFSETQ. V dropped 8 bases and J dropped 2 bases, with 9 bases sitting between them. The CDR3 DNA reads as TGCGCCAGTCACTCAGTCACAGATACGCAGTATTTT. Its protein product is CASHSVTDTQYF.

In this sample, this clone turned up once. The genes are TRBV27 and TRBJ1-5, with 7 bases fitting TRBD1. The junction had 5 bases not matched to a gene; V was cut back by 4 bases and J by 2 bases. The germline V gene encodes CDR1 MNHEY and CDR2 SMNVEV (reference sequence). The CDR3 loop spans 15 amino acids. CDR3 sequence reads: CASSSGQVGNQPQHF. In DNA, the CDR3 is TGTGCCAGCAGTTCAGGACAGGTGGGCAATCAGCCCCAGCATTTT.

The chain links TRBV29-1 to TRBJ2-3; 8 bases agree with TRBD2. Germline V gives CDR1 SQVTM, CDR2 ANQGSEA. J lost 0 bases, V lost 4 bases, and 3 bases had no gene match. The CDR3 extends over 14 amino acids. The CDR3 spells CSVVASGSTDTQYF. In nucleotides, the CDR3 is TGCAGCGTTGTGGCTAGCGGGAGCACAGATACGCAGTATTTT.

This chain connects TRBV6-1 to TRBJ1-1; TRBD1 aligns across 10 bases. V was clipped by 2 bases and J by 5 bases; unmatched bases: 11. The CDR3 runs 17 residues. Germline V gene sequence: CDR1 MNHNS, CDR2 SASEGT. The CDR3: CASSEIRQGARETEAFF. The CDR3 coding sequence is TGTGCCAGCAGTGAAATCCGACAGGGGGCAAGGGAGACTGAAGCTTTCTTT.

J is TRBJ1-2 and V is TRBV5-6, with TRBD1 matching 7 bases. The junction had 5 bases not matched to a gene; V was cut back by 0 bases and J by 0 bases. This CDR3 comprises 16 residues. CDR1 is SGHDT and CDR2 is YYEEEE in the germline V gene. The chain's CDR3 is CASSLARGMSNYGYTF. The CDR3 DNA reads TGTGCCAGCAGCTTGGCCAGGGGGATGTCTAACTATGGCTACACCTTC.

This chain links TRBV28 with TRBJ2-6; D is uncertain. Germline CDR1 and CDR2: MDHEN and SYDVKM. This CDR3 comprises 12 residues. The ends were cut back, 7 bases at V and 4 bases at J, with 5 bases in the middle. The CDR3 region has the DNA TGTGCCAGCATTAACGGGGCCAACGTCCTGACTTTC. Protein sequence: CASINGANVLTF.

The chain is built from TRBV19 and TRBJ1-2; D is unclear. The CDR3 is 13 residues long. V lost 3 bases, J lost 8 bases, and 13 bases lay in between. Germline lookup yields CDR1 LNHDA and CDR2 SQIVND (reference sequence). This chain's CDR3 is CASSIGLRGGYTF. CDR3 sequence (DNA): TGTGCCAGTAGTATCGGCCTCCGGGGAGGCTACACCTTC.

The chain joins TRBV5-6 to TRBJ1-1; D may be TRBD1 (6 bases). Germline V gives CDR1 SGHDT, CDR2 YYEEEE. This CDR3 region has 14 residues. The V and J ends lost 4 bases and 11 bases respectively, with 21 bases between them. The CDR3 is CASSGGRGSYWAFF. The CDR3 DNA follows: TGTGCCAGCAGCGGCGGCAGGGGTTCCTATTGGGCTTTCTTT.

The chain couples TRBV28 to TRBJ2-1, with D perhaps TRBD1 or TRBD2 (5 bases each). The CDR3 is made up of 14 amino acids. V shed 6 bases and J shed 7 bases, with 16 bases lying between them. CDR1 and CDR2 (germline): MDHEN, SYDVKM. CDR3 DNA sequence: TGTGCCAGCAGGCCAGCCGGGACCCGAAATGAGCAGTTCTTC. Encoded protein: CASRPAGTRNEQFF.